What follows is one T cell receptor (beta chain) and its context. Germline V lookup: CDR1 MNHEY, CDR2 SVGAGI. The CDR3 has 14 residues. The ends lost 5 bases at V and 8 bases at J; junction bases unmatched: 8. The data were produced by immunoSEQ multiplex PCR, yet TCRdb's version contains in-frame clones alone and is incomplete. The sample shows approximately 240,000 clones, 80% to 90% of them seen only once. This record comes from a study of blood T cell repertoires in COVID-19. Looking at the study overall: PBMCs, B-cell-depleted T cells, or T cells were the source of the cDNA or gDNA that made up the material.

The sequenced sample was PBMCs or T cells enriched from blood (not recorded which). V is TRBV6-5 and J is TRBJ2-2, with 7 bases lining up with TRBD2. This sequence was found in a woman aged 18-30 years in a cohort exposed to, infected with or recovered from COVID-19 (not recorded which). The CDR3 sequence is CASSTTSALGELFF. The CDR3 DNA reads TGTGCCAGCAGTACTACTAGCGCACTGGGGGAGCTGTTTTTT.